This TCR beta chain was obtained from a study of Ad26.COV2.S vaccination and SARS-CoV-2 variants. Looking at the study overall: A COV1001 Ad26.COV2.S trial-arm participant provided the sample. The authors gave Ad26.COV2.S intramuscularly, either once or twice 56 days apart.

The treatment: around 19 received Ad26.COV2.S at low or high dose, single or two shots; 5 received placebo; per-sample allocation not given. Specimens were obtained on day 63 following the first vaccine or placebo injection. An adult of 18-55 years in Boston served as donor. The study, taken as a whole, reports: The study found higher spike-specific TCR breadth in vaccine than placebo recipients.

A remark on this clone: The antigen is undetermined.

Profiled with immunoSEQ multiplex PCR; TCRdb holds only in-frame clones, not every one. This sample has around 400,000 clones, with under 90% found just once. The specimen comprised peripheral blood, sampled in a trial of Ad26.COV2.S vaccine versus placebo. The sequence came from a person between 18 and 65 years old who received the Ad26.COV2.S COVID-19 vaccine or a placebo.

The CDR3 DNA reads as TGTGCCAGTAGTATTCTGGAAAATGAGCAGTTCTTC. Its translation is CASSILENEQFF. This rearrangement joins TRBV19 to TRBJ2-1, with D uncertain. Per the germline V gene, CDR1 is LNHDA and CDR2 is SQIVND (reference sequence). This CDR3 contains 12 residues. Trimming stripped 3 bases from V and 7 bases from J, with 7 bases between.